Presented here are 7 T cell receptor beta chains from one specimen sequenced in a study of tumor-infiltrating lymphocytes in primary liver carcinoma (dated by TCRdb to about 2017). Blood RNA was extracted from unsorted whole blood using TRIzol reagent, and germline DNA was obtained with the DNeasy Blood & Tissue kit. For sequencing, an Illumina HiSeq 2500 was employed. Using a constant-region primer and ProtoScript II reverse transcriptase, TCRbeta-specific cDNA was reverse-transcribed from about 540 ng total RNA. Three nested multiplex PCR rounds, following a slightly modified ARM-PCR procedure, were used to build the TCRbeta libraries. Each of the first two PCR rounds ran for nine to eleven cycles and used multiplex TRBV1-TRBV30 forward primers together with a Cbeta reverse primer. TCRdb redid the processing of the public reads, applying fastp at Q25 and MiXCR, and retained in-frame beta chains. All rows with the same CDR3 protein become a single entry with the most common DNA and genes. A total of around 330,000 distinct CDR3 sequences appear in this sample, 50% to 75% of them only once. The ten biggest clones cover over 15% of the sample.

Sequenced: peripheral blood. These receptors originate from a woman aged 25-40 years with primary liver carcinoma and hepatitis B virus infection.

This sequence joins TRBV24-1 and TRBJ2-1, with 9 positions matching TRBD1. There are 15 residues in the CDR3. Trimming at V came to 3 bases and at J to 7 bases, leaving 6 bases not matched to a gene. CDR1 and CDR2 from the germline V gene are KGHDR and SFDVKD. In DNA form, the CDR3 reads TGTGCCACCAGTGATCTACCGGGACAGGGTAATGAGCAGTTCTTC. Translation: CATSDLPGQGNEQFF.

As regards this clonotype: Sequence at one end of the junction differs from germline and may be a read error. The chain carries TRBV7-9 and TRBJ2-3; D gene unclear. CDR1 and CDR2 from the germline V gene are SEHNR and FQNEAQ (reference sequence). The CDR3 has 13 amino acids. CDR3 protein: CVSNLRSTDTQYF. In nucleotides, the CDR3 is TGTGTCAGCAACTTGAGAAGCACAGATACGCAGTATTTT. Using reference TRBV7-9 and TRBJ2-3 for the parts outside the CDR3, the full variable domain is DTGVSQNPRHKITKRGQNVTFRCDPISEHNRLYWYRQTLGQGPEFLTYFQNEAQLEKSRLLSDRFSAERPKGSFSTLEIQRTEQGDSAMYLCVSNLRSTDTQYFGPGTRLTVL.

This clonotype was seen ten or more times. V and J are TRBV6-2 or TRBV6-3 and TRBJ1-2; TRBD1 matches at 7 bases. The CDR3 covers 13 residues. Trimming took 6 bases from V and 4 from J; bases not matched to a gene: 5. In germline, CDR1 is MNHEY, CDR2 SVGEGT. CDR3 loop: CASSLGQLYGYTF. For the CDR3, the DNA is TGTGCCAGCAGCTTGGGACAGCTCTATGGCTACACCTTC.

The genes are TRBV4-1 and TRBJ1-5; D is unresolved. V was clipped by 10 bases and J by 7 bases, with 23 bases between them. Germline CDR1 and CDR2: MGHRA and YSYEKL. This CDR3 contains 15 residues. The CDR3 DNA follows: TGCGCCAACGGCCAAGAATTCCCCATGATACAGCCCCAGCATTTT. Protein sequence: CANGQEFPMIQPQHF.

In its sample, this clonotype was seen once. The chain combines TRBV2 with TRBJ1-1; 8 bases are a match to TRBD1. CDR1 and CDR2 from the germline V gene are SNHLY and FYNNEI. CDR3 length: 13 residues. V was pared by 4 bases and J by 4 bases, with 2 bases of the junction left unmatched. CDR3: CASSGDRSTEAFF. CDR3 DNA sequence: TGTGCCAGCAGTGGGGACAGGTCCACTGAAGCTTTCTTT.

As to this clonotype: Lacking the conserved final phenylalanine or tryptophan, this CDR3 likely reflects a read error. The chain combines TRBV28 with TRBJ2-7; D remains ambiguous. Per the germline V gene, CDR1 is MDHEN and CDR2 is SYDVKM. The CDR3 is made up of 14 amino acids. V gave up 4 bases and J gave up 3 bases, with 13 bases separating them. DNA for the CDR3: TGTGCCAGCAGTTCAAGACTCAGCAACTACGAGCAGTACTCC. It is translated as CASSSRLSNYEQYS.

This clonotype appeared a few times. A single base separates this from a much larger clone, so it may be a read error. V usage is TRBV7-9 and J usage is TRBJ2-7; the match to TRBD1 covers 11 bases. Looked up from germline, CDR1 is SEHNR and CDR2 is FQNEAQ (reference sequence). V shed 5 bases, J shed 2 bases, and the junction held 2 bases outside the gene matches. CDR3 length: 14 amino acids. This CDR3 reads CASSQGQGAYEQYF. The CDR3, as DNA: TGTGCCAGCAGCCAGGGACAGGGGGCCTACGAGCAGTACTTC.